The 30 T cell receptor beta chains given below trace back to one sample, sequenced in a study of blood T cell repertoires in COVID-19. The protocol was immunoSEQ multiplex PCR, while the TCRdb copy is restricted to in-frame clones and leaves out a portion. The table includes about 290,000 clones, around nine tenths detected once. The sequenced sample consisted of peripheral blood. These receptor sequences come from a woman aged 25 to 39 with COVID-19, enrolled during active disease.

The chain carries TRBV10-3 and TRBJ1-6; 10 nucleotides match TRBD1. Germline V CDR1 and CDR2: ENHRY, SYGVKD. V was pared by 5 bases and J by 7 bases, with 14 bases of the junction left unmatched. The length of the CDR3 is 18 residues. The CDR3 DNA is TGTGCCATCAGTCAGCGGACAGGGGGGACCGCCTGGAATTCACCCCTCCACTTT. Translated: CAISQRTGGTAWNSPLHF.

The CDR3 sequence: CASSWPGVQGALEQYF. CDR3 DNA sequence: TGTGCCAGCAGCTGGCCGGGGGTACAGGGGGCTCTCGAGCAGTACTTC. V gene TRBV7-6 combines with J gene TRBJ2-7; 9 nucleotides match TRBD1. Germline CDR1 and CDR2: SGHVS and FNYEAQ. After removal of 4 bases from V and 6 bases from J, the junction contained 13 bases not matched to a gene. The CDR3 is 16 residues long.

This rearrangement joins TRBV3-1 (or the pseudogene TRBV3-2) to TRBJ2-7; D is possibly TRBD2 (5 bases). CDR3 length: 13 residues. Germline CDR1 reads LGHDT; CDR2 reads YNNKEL (reference sequence). V lost 4 bases to trimming and J lost 3 bases, with 10 bases between them. In DNA form, the CDR3 reads TGTGCCAGCAGCCCCGCCAGCGGCTACGAGCAGTACTTC. This translates into CASSPASGYEQYF.

This chain connects TRBV6-6 to TRBJ2-7, with 8 bases identical to TRBD2. Per germline, CDR1 MNHNY and CDR2 SVGAGI (reference sequence). The CDR3 runs 16 residues. V lost 0 bases and J lost 2; bases outside the gene matches: 6. The CDR3 spells CASSYSERGPAYEQYF. DNA of the CDR3: TGTGCCAGCAGTTACTCAGAGCGGGGGCCCGCCTACGAGCAGTACTTC.

The chain couples TRBV5-5 to TRBJ1-3; a weak D match, TRBD1 (5 bases). The CDR3 runs 14 residues. V was shortened by 0 bases and J by 3 bases, with 7 bases between the two germline ends. CDR1 SGHKS and CDR2 YYEKEE come from the germline V gene (reference sequence). This CDR3 reads CASSLDRFGNTIYF. In nucleotides, the CDR3 is TGTGCCAGCAGCTTGGACAGGTTTGGAAACACCATATATTTT.

The chain recombines TRBV5-1 with TRBJ1-4; the D gene is possibly TRBD1 (5 bases). Trimming removed 3 bases at V and 0 bases at J, with 18 bases between. Germline CDR1 and CDR2: SGHRS and YFSETQ. The CDR3 extends over 18 amino acids. CDR3: CASSYTPSGRATNEKLFF. The CDR3 nucleotides are TGCGCCAGCAGCTACACCCCGTCAGGGCGTGCAACTAATGAAAAACTGTTTTTT.

The CDR3 region has the DNA TGTGCCAGCAGTGGACAGGGGAATCAGCCCCAGCATTTT. It codes for CASSGQGNQPQHF. The chain carries TRBV12-3 or TRBV12-4 and TRBJ1-5, with 9 bases matching TRBD1. The J segment lost 4 bases and the V segment lost 5 bases, leaving 0 bases of the junction unmatched. This CDR3 has 13 amino acids.

This sequence joins TRBV12-3 or TRBV12-4 and TRBJ1-1, with D unresolved. The V end lost 2 bases, the J end lost 11 bases, and 9 bases lay between the germline ends. This CDR3 has 11 amino acids. CDR3 DNA sequence: TGTGCCAGCAGTTTATCAGGCGGGGCTTTCTTT. Translation gives CASSLSGGAFF.

The chain employs TRBV5-3 and TRBJ1-1; 9 bases align to TRBD1. Being an ORF, TRBV5-3 has a function that is uncertain. The CDR3 extends over 16 amino acids. V shed 6 bases, J shed 3 bases, and the junction held 12 bases outside the gene matches. For the CDR3, the DNA is TGTGCCAGAACTCAGAACAGGGGGCGAGGGGACACTGAAGCTTTCTTT. It translates to CARTQNRGRGDTEAFF.

The J gene is TRBJ1-1, the V gene TRBV4-2; the D is unclear. The V end lost 6 bases, the J end lost 2 bases, and 13 bases lay between the germline ends. Germline V CDR1 and CDR2: LGHNA, YNFKEQ. This CDR3 is built from 14 residues. CDR3 in DNA: TGTGCCAGCAGACCTAGAAGCCGTAACACTGAAGCTTTCTTT. Protein sequence: CASRPRSRNTEAFF.

This chain connects TRBV18 to TRBJ1-5; D unresolved. This CDR3 is built from 13 residues. V was clipped by 2 bases and J by 6 bases, with 8 bases between them. Germline CDR1 is KGHSH and CDR2 is LQKENI. For the CDR3, the DNA is TGTGCCAGCTCACCAGAGGGTGGTCAGCCCCAGCATTTT. Translated: CASSPEGGQPQHF.

The sample holds a few counts of this clone. V and J are TRBV18 and TRBJ1-2; 10 nucleotides match TRBD1. The CDR3 is 14 residues long. Looked up from germline, CDR1 is KGHSH and CDR2 is LQKENI. V gave up 3 bases and J gave up 5 bases; unmatched junction bases: 3. Written as DNA, the CDR3 is TGTGCCAGCTCACCTGGGACAGGGGAATATGGCTACACCTTC. Protein product: CASSPGTGEYGYTF. Variable domain in full (rest from reference TRBV18 and TRBJ1-2): NAGVMQNPRHLVRRRGQEARLRCSPMKGHSHVYWYRQLPEEGLKFMVYLQKENIIDESGMPKERFSAEFPKEGPSILRIQQVVRGDSAAYFCASSPGTGEYGYTFGSGTRLTVV.

This chain joins TRBV2 and TRBJ1-3, with 8 bases aligning to TRBD1. The CDR3 runs 15 residues. The trim removed 6 bases at V and 4 bases at J, leaving 8 bases unmatched. CDR1 and CDR2 (germline): SNHLY, FYNNEI. The CDR3 DNA reads as TGTGCCAGCAGGGGAGAGACAGGGGCAGGAAACACCATATATTTT. Translating gives CASRGETGAGNTIYF.

This sequence joins TRBV3-1 (or the pseudogene TRBV3-2) and TRBJ1-1; 7 bases map to TRBD1. V shed 8 bases, J shed 1 base, and the junction held 7 bases outside the gene matches. The CDR3 extends over 14 amino acids. Per the germline V gene, CDR1 is LGHDT and CDR2 is YNNKEL (reference sequence). The CDR3 is CASVSRTGNTEAFF. In DNA form, the CDR3 reads TGTGCCAGCGTCTCTAGGACAGGGAACACTGAAGCTTTCTTT.

The chain has TRBV6-1 and TRBJ2-1; D possibly corresponds to TRBD2 (5 bases). The CDR3 is 17 residues long. V was shortened by 0 bases and J by 5 bases, with 17 bases between the two germline ends. The germline V gene encodes CDR1 MNHNS and CDR2 SASEGT. CDR3 protein: CASSEAVAGGWDNEQFF. As DNA, the CDR3 is TGTGCCAGCAGTGAAGCAGTCGCAGGAGGCTGGGACAATGAGCAGTTCTTC.

The V call is TRBV7-9, the J call TRBJ1-1; TRBD1 matches at 8 bases. CDR1 is SEHNR and CDR2 is FQNEAQ in the germline V gene (reference sequence). Germline trimming cut 5 bases from V and 5 bases from J; bases unmatched to any gene: 7. This CDR3 contains 14 residues. CDR3 sequence (DNA): TGTGCCAGCAGCCCAGGACAGGGAAGGACTGAAGCTTTCTTT. Its translation is CASSPGQGRTEAFF. The full variable domain, with the rest looked up from reference TRBV7-9 and TRBJ1-1, is DTGVSQNPRHKITKRGQNVTFRCDPISEHNRLYWYRQTLGQGPEFLTYFQNEAQLEKSRLLSDRFSAERPKGSFSTLEIQRTEQGDSAMYLCASSPGQGRTEAFFGQGTRLTVV.

The chain is built from TRBV4-1 and TRBJ1-2, with TRBD1 matching over 8 bases. The CDR3 runs 14 residues. The germline CDR1 and CDR2 sequences are MGHRA and YSYEKL. V lost 1 base and J lost 5; bases outside the gene matches: 3. The CDR3 sequence is CASSQGDRIYGYTF. The CDR3 nucleotides read TGCGCCAGCAGCCAAGGGGACAGGATTTATGGCTACACCTTC.

V and J are TRBV3-1 (or the pseudogene TRBV3-2) and TRBJ1-4; a possible D gene is TRBD1 (6 bases). Germline V gene data show CDR1 as LGHDT and CDR2 as YNNKEL (reference sequence). The CDR3 length is 17 residues. V was shortened by 1 base and J by 4 bases, with 16 bases between the two germline ends. The CDR3 DNA follows: TGTGCCAGCAGCCAAGCCCCCAGGGGAAGGGGTAATGAAAAACTGTTTTTT. Amino acids: CASSQAPRGRGNEKLFF.

This chain links TRBV2 with TRBJ2-5, with D tentatively TRBD2 (6 bases). CDR1 is SNHLY and CDR2 is FYNNEI in the germline V gene. The V and J ends lost 11 bases and 2 bases respectively, with 15 bases between them. This CDR3 region has 13 residues. The DNA for the CDR3 is TGTGCCTCCGGAAAGACTAGACAAGAGACCCAGTACTTC. This gives the protein CASGKTRQETQYF.

This clone has only a few counts. The gene calls are TRBV5-1 and TRBJ1-2, with D tentatively TRBD1 (6 bases). CDR1 is SGHRS and CDR2 is YFSETQ in the germline V gene. V was clipped by 5 bases and J by 5 bases, with 19 bases between them. The CDR3 runs to 15 residues. This CDR3 reads CASSYYRDTKYGYTF. The CDR3 DNA reads TGCGCCAGCAGTTATTACCGGGACACCAAATATGGCTACACCTTC.

Details on this clone: The sample has other DNA sequences that encode this CDR3 too. This rearrangement joins TRBV29-1 to TRBJ1-2, with unresolved D. Deletions cut 4 bases from V and 1 base from J, with 7 bases between. This CDR3 contains 12 residues. Looked up from germline, CDR1 is SQVTM and CDR2 is ANQGSEA. Here the CDR3 DNA reads TGCAGCGTTGTAGGAGTTAACTATGGCTACACCTTC. Its translation is CSVVGVNYGYTF. The complete variable domain, with remaining parts taken from reference TRBV29-1 and TRBJ1-2, reads SAVISQKPSRDICQRGTSLTIQCQVDSQVTMMFWYRQQPGQSLTLIATANQGSEATYESGFVIDKFPISRPNLTFSTLTVSNMSPEDSSIYLCSVVGVNYGYTFGSGTRLTVV.

This chain joins TRBV2 and TRBJ1-4, with D tentatively TRBD1 (5 bases). Trimming cost V 7 bases and J 5 bases, with 17 bases left between them. The CDR3 has 15 residues. CDR1 is SNHLY, CDR2 FYNNEI, per germline. As DNA, the CDR3 is TGTGCCAGCACCCCCTCTGGGGCTGGGAATGAAAAACTGTTTTTT. It yields the protein CASTPSGAGNEKLFF.

V is TRBV11-2 and J is TRBJ2-6, with 12 positions matching TRBD2. The V gene end was trimmed by 5 bases and the J gene end by 0 bases; junction bases not matched to a gene: 8. Germline V gene sequence: CDR1 SGHAT, CDR2 FQNNGV. The CDR3 loop spans 19 amino acids. DNA for the CDR3: TGTGCCAGCAGCCCCCGACTAGCGGGGGAACACTCTGGGGCCAACGTCCTGACTTTC. Amino acids: CASSPRLAGEHSGANVLTF. Drawing the rest from reference TRBV11-2 and TRBJ2-6, the complete variable domain is EAGVAQSPRYKIIEKRQSVAFWCNPISGHATLYWYQQILGQGPKLLIQFQNNGVVDDSQLPKDRFSAERLKGVDSTLKIQPAKLEDSAVYLCASSPRLAGEHSGANVLTFGAGSRLTVL.

The rearrangement links TRBV4-1 to TRBJ1-4; tentatively, D is TRBD1 (5 bases). CDR3 length equals 18 residues. V was cut by 3 bases and J by 1 base, with 18 bases left in between. The germline V gene encodes CDR1 MGHRA and CDR2 YSYEKL. This CDR3 reads CASSHGGILALTNEKLFF. As DNA, the CDR3 is TGCGCCAGCAGCCACGGGGGGATATTGGCTTTAACTAATGAAAAACTGTTTTTT.

The CDR3 sequence is CATSRRQFYGYTF. CDR3 nucleotide sequence: TGTGCCACCAGCAGGAGACAGTTCTATGGCTACACCTTC. The rearrangement links TRBV15 to TRBJ1-2, with D maybe TRBD1 (5 bases). The CDR3 is made up of 13 amino acids. Germline CDR1 is LNHNV and CDR2 is YYDKDF (reference sequence). The V gene lost 3 bases and the J gene lost 4 bases, with 9 bases spanning the gap.

The chain joins TRBV28 to TRBJ1-1; TRBD1 aligns across 8 bases. V gave up 10 bases and J gave up 13 bases; unmatched junction bases: 11. Germline-derived CDR1 and CDR2 are MDHEN and SYDVKM. The CDR3 covers 11 residues. The chain's CDR3 is CATEIQGGVFF. The CDR3, as DNA: TGTGCCACCGAGATACAGGGGGGAGTTTTCTTT.

The chain joins TRBV5-4 to TRBJ1-4; perhaps TRBD1 as D (5 bases). CDR1 and CDR2 (germline): SGHNT, YYREEE (reference sequence). Trimming cost V 3 bases and J 6 bases, with 15 bases left between them. The CDR3 runs to 15 residues. CDR3 in amino acids: CASSSQGNFDEKLFF. The CDR3 DNA follows: TGTGCCAGCAGCTCCCAGGGTAACTTCGATGAAAAACTGTTTTTT.

The gene calls are TRBV6-5 and TRBJ2-7; D possibly corresponds to TRBD1 (7 bases). From germline, CDR1 is MNHEY and CDR2 SVGAGI. This CDR3 spans 13 amino acids. The V gene lost 2 bases and the J gene lost 7 bases, with 12 bases spanning the gap. The CDR3 sequence: CASSYQGGIEQYF. In DNA form, the CDR3 reads TGTGCCAGCAGTTACCAGGGGGGAATAGAGCAGTACTTC.

The chain links TRBV7-2 to TRBJ2-3; D remains ambiguous. Germline assignment: CDR1 SGHTA and CDR2 FQGNSA. V was clipped by 5 bases and J by 3 bases, with 3 bases between them. The CDR3 covers 11 residues. CDR3 residues: CASSPTDTQYF. CDR3 nucleotide sequence: TGTGCCAGCAGCCCTACAGATACGCAGTATTTT.

The J gene is TRBJ1-6, the V gene TRBV13; D uncertain. The length of the CDR3 is 13 residues. Trimming took 3 bases from V and 5 from J, leaving 5 bases between them. Germline V gives CDR1 PRHDT, CDR2 FYEKMQ (reference sequence). The chain's CDR3 is CASSFYDNSPLHF. In nucleotides, the CDR3 is TGTGCCAGCAGCTTCTATGATAATTCACCCCTCCACTTT.